Below are 15 T cell receptor beta chains sequenced from a single sample in a study of OX40 agonist ivuxolimab in advanced cancers. Clones were sequenced by immunoSEQ multiplex PCR, and TCRdb holds only the in-frame ones, with some missing. The repertoire has around 83,000 clones, roughly 88% of them found once; the top ten carry around 4.1%. Sequenced here: CD4+ or CD8+ T cells sorted from blood, sampled in a trial of the OX40 agonist ivuxolimab. All receptors derive from an adult with an advanced solid tumor such as melanoma, head and neck, liver or kidney cancer.

The chain employs TRBV6-9 and TRBJ2-3; TRBD2 aligns across 7 bases. The V segment lost 3 bases and the J segment 1 base; nucleotides outside the gene matches: 4. The CDR3 contains 15 residues. Germline V gives CDR1 MNHGY, CDR2 SVAAGI. Written as DNA, the CDR3 is TGTGCCAGCAGTTACCGCCTAGCGGGCACAGATACGCAGTATTTT. Protein sequence: CASSYRLAGTDTQYF.

The gene calls are TRBV5-1 and TRBJ2-5, with 8 bases that match TRBD2. The CDR3 has 16 amino acids. Germline CDR1 SGHRS, CDR2 YFSETQ. The V gene end was trimmed by 2 bases and the J gene end by 0 bases; junction bases not matched to a gene: 6. The CDR3 spells CASSFRASGYQETQYF. The CDR3, as DNA: TGCGCCAGCAGCTTCCGTGCTAGCGGGTACCAAGAGACCCAGTACTTC.

This clone was detected a few times. The chain links TRBV5-4 to TRBJ2-2, with 8 bases identical to TRBD1. V shed 4 bases and J 6 bases; nucleotides not matched to a gene: 8. Looked up from germline, CDR1 is SGHNT and CDR2 is YYREEE (reference sequence). CDR3 length: 15 residues. This CDR3 reads CASSGDRGFAGELFF. Written as DNA, the CDR3 is TGTGCCAGCAGCGGAGACAGGGGTTTTGCCGGGGAGCTGTTTTTT.

The genes are TRBV9 and TRBJ2-3; TRBD2 agrees at 10 bases. The germline CDR1 and CDR2 sequences are SGDLS and YYNGEE. Trimming at V came to 0 bases and at J to 10 bases, leaving 5 bases not matched to a gene. The CDR3 totals 14 residues. The CDR3 DNA follows: TGTGCCAGCAGCGTAGGGCTAGCGGGAGTGGCGCAGTATTTT. Its protein product is CASSVGLAGVAQYF. Variable domain in full (rest from reference TRBV9 and TRBJ2-3): DSGVTQTPKHLITATGQRVTLRCSPRSGDLSVYWYQQSLDQGLQFLIQYYNGEERAKGNILERFSAQQFPDLHSELNLSSLELGDSALYFCASSVGLAGVAQYFGPGTRLTVL.

J is TRBJ2-5 and V is TRBV5-6; D could derive from TRBD1 or TRBD2 (6 bases each). The CDR3 has 14 amino acids. Trimming removed 4 bases at V and 1 base at J, with 11 bases between. Germline V gene lookup returns CDR1 SGHDT and CDR2 YYEEEE. DNA of the CDR3: TGTGCCAGCAGCAGGGGGGAGGCCCAAGAGACCCAGTACTTC. The encoded protein is CASSRGEAQETQYF.

This chain links TRBV14 with TRBJ1-1; D not certain. The CDR3 loop spans 13 amino acids. V was shortened by 0 bases and J by 1 base, with 3 bases between the two germline ends. Germline loops: CDR1 SGHDN, CDR2 FVKESK. This CDR3 is CASSQDGNTEAFF. The DNA for the CDR3 is TGTGCCAGCAGCCAAGACGGGAACACTGAAGCTTTCTTT.

The chain has TRBV7-3 and TRBJ2-1; 10 bases fit TRBD2. V shed 6 bases, J shed 6 bases, and the junction held 5 bases outside the gene matches. From germline, CDR1 is SGHTA and CDR2 FQGTGA. The CDR3 spans 14 residues. CDR3 in DNA: TGTGCCAGCAGTATAGCGGGAGGCTTCAATGAGCAGTTCTTC. Its protein product is CASSIAGGFNEQFF.

The V gene is TRBV6-5, the J gene TRBJ2-5; TRBD1 agrees at 7 bases. The CDR3 is made up of 14 amino acids. V gave up 2 bases and J gave up 3 bases; unmatched junction bases: 3. In germline, CDR1 is MNHEY, CDR2 SVGAGI. In DNA form, the CDR3 reads TGTGCCAGCAGTTACGCCACAGGGGAAGAGACCCAGTACTTC. Its protein product is CASSYATGEETQYF.

The V and J genes are TRBV5-1 and TRBJ2-7, with D maybe TRBD2 (7 bases). Deletions cut 4 bases from V and 5 bases from J, with 13 bases between. The CDR3 has 13 amino acids. From germline, CDR1 is SGHRS and CDR2 YFSETQ. The CDR3 coding sequence is TGCGCCAGCAGCGATACGGGGGGCAACGAGCAGTACTTC. Residues: CASSDTGGNEQYF.

CDR3 region: CASSPDGNYGYTF. As DNA, the CDR3 is TGTGCCAGCAGCCCCGACGGCAACTATGGCTACACCTTC. V usage is TRBV11-2 and J usage is TRBJ1-2; D is unresolved. V lost 5 bases and J lost 2, with 9 bases in between. CDR1 and CDR2 from the germline V gene are SGHAT and FQNNGV. CDR3 length equals 13 residues.

V and J are TRBV13 and TRBJ2-2; D not certain. Between the trimmed V and J ends, which lost 2 bases and 8 bases, there was a span of 18 bases. The CDR3 loop spans 16 amino acids. CDR1 and CDR2 from the germline V gene are PRHDT and FYEKMQ (reference sequence). In DNA form, the CDR3 reads TGTGCCAGCAGCTTATCGTCAAAGGGTGTACTTGGGGAGCTGTTTTTT. Its protein product is CASSLSSKGVLGELFF.

The genes are TRBV6-5 and TRBJ2-5; tentative D call: TRBD1 (5 bases). Germline V CDR1 and CDR2: MNHEY, SVGAGI. The CDR3 length is 12 residues. The V and J ends lost 2 bases and 4 bases respectively, with 5 bases between them. In DNA, the CDR3 is TGTGCCAGCAGTTACAGGGGAGAGACCCAGTACTTC. Translation: CASSYRGETQYF.

The CDR3 DNA sequence: TGTGCCAGCAGCCCCGCTCGGGGGGTCACTGAAGCTTTCTTT. This encodes CASSPARGVTEAFF. V and J are TRBV28 and TRBJ1-1, with a possible D match to TRBD1 (5 bases). The CDR3 totals 14 residues. Germline values: CDR1 MDHEN, CDR2 SYDVKM. Trimming took 6 bases from V and 4 from J, leaving 15 bases between them. The whole variable domain, remainder taken from reference TRBV28 and TRBJ1-1, is DVKVTQSSRYLVKRTGEKVFLECVQDMDHENMFWYRQDPGLGLRLIYFSYDVKMKEKGDIPEGYSVSREKKERFSLILESASTNQTSMYLCASSPARGVTEAFFGQGTRLTVV.

The chain has TRBV5-1 and TRBJ1-2, with no clear D. CDR3 length equals 13 residues. Germline assignment: CDR1 SGHRS and CDR2 YFSETQ. The V gene lost 0 bases and the J gene lost 3 bases, with 6 bases spanning the gap. CDR3 region: CASSLDPYYGYTF. The DNA of the CDR3 is TGCGCCAGCAGCTTGGATCCTTACTATGGCTACACCTTC.

This clone was observed once. This chain links TRBV28 with TRBJ1-2, with 12 bases lining up with TRBD1. Germline V gene data show CDR1 as MDHEN and CDR2 as SYDVKM. CDR3 size: 15 residues. Unmatched junction bases numbered 9, after V lost 6 bases and J lost 7 bases. The CDR3 nucleotides are TGTGCCAGCAGGGCGGGACAGGGGGCGCGTTTTGGCTACACCTTC. This codes for CASRAGQGARFGYTF.